One sample yielded the 4 T cell receptor beta chains listed below, sequenced in a study of T-cell reconstitution after alpha-beta-depleted transplantation in children. A TCRbeta library incorporating unique molecular identifiers was prepared. TCRdb re-called the PCR reads through MiXCR, storing one row per CDR3 protein. The table records some 840,000 distinct CDR3 sequences, under 20% of them present only once. The sample was PBMCs, mostly from graft donor cells, taken 360 days after TCRalphabeta/CD19-depleted stem cell transplant. These receptors all come from a male patient younger than 18 who had a stem cell transplant for acute lymphoblastic leukemia, so the T cells may come from the graft donor.

The V and J genes are TRBV5-1 and TRBJ1-1; 8 positions agree with TRBD1. The CDR3 is made up of 15 amino acids. Germline V gives CDR1 SGHRS, CDR2 YFSETQ. J was trimmed by 6 bases and V by 4 bases; bases with no gene match: 11. The CDR3 bases are TGCGCCAGCAGCGTTGACAGGGGTTGGAGGTCTGAAGCTTTCTTT. Translation: CASSVDRGWRSEAFF.

The chain couples TRBV9 to TRBJ2-1; TRBD2 might be the D (5 bases). The CDR3 runs 15 residues. CDR1 SGDLS and CDR2 YYNGEE come from the germline V gene. Trimming took 0 bases from V and 4 from J, leaving 11 bases between them. The CDR3 here is CASSVVGEGYNEQFF. The CDR3 DNA reads as TGTGCCAGCAGCGTAGTAGGAGAGGGTTACAATGAGCAGTTCTTC.

V is TRBV6-5 and J is TRBJ2-2, with 8 bases matching TRBD1. Trimming took 0 bases from V and 0 from J; bases not matched to a gene: 3. The CDR3 length is 17 residues. In germline, CDR1 is MNHEY, CDR2 SVGAGI. CDR3 in amino acids: CASSYSPTGANTGELFF. The CDR3 DNA reads TGTGCCAGCAGTTACTCCCCGACAGGGGCGAACACCGGGGAGCTGTTTTTT.

The table lists this clonotype with many counts. The V call is TRBV3-1, the J call TRBJ2-4; D unresolved. The CDR3 is 19 residues long. V dropped 4 bases and J dropped 0 bases, with 22 bases sitting between them. Germline CDR1 is LGHDT and CDR2 is YNNKEL (reference sequence). DNA of the CDR3: TGTGCCAGCAGCCCCCCCGGGCGCGAGGCCCAGATAGCCAAAAACATTCAGTACTTC. Translated, it gives CASSPPGREAQIAKNIQYF.